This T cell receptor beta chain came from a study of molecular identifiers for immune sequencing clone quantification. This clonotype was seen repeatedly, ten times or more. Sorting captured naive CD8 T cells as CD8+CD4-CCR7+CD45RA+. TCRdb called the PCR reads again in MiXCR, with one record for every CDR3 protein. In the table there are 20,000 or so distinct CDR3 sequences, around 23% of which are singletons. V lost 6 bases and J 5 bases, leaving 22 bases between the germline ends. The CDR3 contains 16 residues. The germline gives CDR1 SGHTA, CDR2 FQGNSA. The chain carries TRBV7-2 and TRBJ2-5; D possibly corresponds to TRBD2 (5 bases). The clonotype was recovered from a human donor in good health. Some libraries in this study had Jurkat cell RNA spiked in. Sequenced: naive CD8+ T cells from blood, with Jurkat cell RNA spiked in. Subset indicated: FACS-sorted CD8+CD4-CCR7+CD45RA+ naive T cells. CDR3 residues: CASSPLGWERVETQYF. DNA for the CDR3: TGTGCCAGCAGTCCCTTGGGGTGGGAGAGGGTGGAGACCCAGTACTTC.